These 3 T cell receptor beta chains were sequenced from one sample in a study of identical twins. TCRdb reprocessed the 5' RACE reads with MiXCR, giving one entry per CDR3 protein. The sample includes a few hundred thousand distinct CDR3 sequences, approximately 9.6% of them seen just once. The data were also submitted as part of a second study, on yellow fever vaccine responses in identical twins.

The sample consisted of PBMCs. These receptors were taken from a woman aged 18-29 years in good health.

This clonotype came up many times. The rearrangement uses TRBV20-1 and TRBJ2-1; 11 nucleotides align to TRBD2. J lost 8 bases, V lost 5 bases, and 8 bases had no gene match. Germline V gene sequence: CDR1 DFQATT, CDR2 SNEGSKA (reference sequence). CDR3 length: 14 residues. The CDR3 region has the DNA TGCAGTGCTGGTAGCGGGAGGGGTCTTGATGAGCAGTTCTTC. This gives the protein CSAGSGRGLDEQFF.

This clonotype showed up many times. The chain employs TRBV12-3 or TRBV12-4 and TRBJ2-3; 9 bases match TRBD2. The CDR3 has 13 residues. Unmatched junction bases numbered 2, after V lost 10 bases and J lost 0 bases. CDR3 residues: CAIAGVSTDTQYF. The CDR3 coding sequence is TGTGCCATAGCGGGGGTCAGCACAGATACGCAGTATTTT.

This clonotype was seen just once. The chain couples TRBV29-1 to TRBJ2-2; no clear D gene. The CDR3 runs to 15 residues. Trimming removed 6 bases from V and 0 bases from J, with 14 bases in between. The germline CDR1 and CDR2 sequences are SQVTM and ANQGSEA. The CDR3 spells CSVRLAPANTGELFF. In DNA, the CDR3 is TGCAGCGTCCGGCTGGCTCCAGCGAACACCGGGGAGCTGTTTTTT.